These 20 T cell receptor beta chains were sequenced from one sample in a study of beta chain features in type 1 diabetes. Regarding the study as a whole: TCRB CDR3 length was moderately but significantly reduced in all four CD4+ subsets of Type 1 diabetes patients.

For these receptors, no antigen is known. The entirety of the isolated RNA underwent reverse transcription, so expressed TCRB transcripts were sequenced. Repertoires were generated with immunoSEQ multiplex PCR, while TCRdb's copy carries only in-frame clones and drops some. The sample carries 640,000 or so clones, over 12% recorded once. Material: naive CD4+ T cells from blood. These receptors were taken from a young man with type 1 diabetes.

The chain joins TRBV28 to TRBJ2-6, with D unclear. The V gene lost 5 bases and the J gene lost 0 bases, with 14 bases spanning the gap. The CDR3 length is 17 residues. Per germline, CDR1 MDHEN and CDR2 SYDVKM. The CDR3 sequence is CASSKPPTPSGANVLTF. CDR3 bases: TGTGCCAGCAGTAAACCACCTACACCCTCTGGGGCCAACGTCCTGACTTTC.

This clone occurred a few times. The rearrangement joins TRBV28 to TRBJ1-6, with 7 positions matching TRBD1. The CDR3 is 13 residues long. Looked up from germline, CDR1 is MDHEN and CDR2 is SYDVKM. V lost 11 bases to trimming and J lost 7 bases; unmatched junction nucleotides: 8. DNA of the CDR3: TGTGCCTTTAAGGCAGGGGGGAATTCACCCCTCCACTTT. This encodes CAFKAGGNSPLHF.

The CDR3 spells CASKLPSGNTIYF. For the CDR3, the DNA is TGTGCCAGCAAGCTGCCCTCTGGAAACACCATATATTTT. The chain combines TRBV6-6 with TRBJ1-3; D call uncertain. The ends were cut back, 7 bases at V and 0 bases at J, with 7 bases in the middle. CDR1 is MNHNY and CDR2 is SVGAGI in the germline V gene (reference sequence). This CDR3 spans 13 amino acids.

J is TRBJ1-3 and V is TRBV20-1, with a tentative D call TRBD1 (5 bases). Per the germline V gene, CDR1 is DFQATT and CDR2 is SNEGSKA (reference sequence). The CDR3 is 11 amino acids. Trimming pared 3 bases from V and 12 bases from J, leaving 12 bases between. CDR3 sequence: CSARERGLIYF. CDR3 DNA sequence: TGCAGTGCTAGGGAAAGGGGACTCATATATTTT.

In this sample, this clone turned up a few times. V is TRBV5-4 and J is TRBJ2-2; D is possibly TRBD1 (6 bases). CDR1 and CDR2 from the germline V gene are SGHNT and YYREEE (reference sequence). The germline V and J ends were trimmed by 3 bases and 6 bases, with 15 bases remaining between them. This CDR3 comprises 15 residues. The CDR3 bases are TGTGCCAGCAGCTCAGGGGACCCACACCCCGGGGAGCTGTTTTTT. Protein product: CASSSGDPHPGELFF.

The chain links TRBV29-1 to TRBJ2-7; a weak D match, TRBD1 (6 bases). The V end lost 4 bases, the J end lost 2 bases, and 15 bases lay between the germline ends. Germline CDR1 SQVTM, CDR2 ANQGSEA. This CDR3 region has 14 residues. The CDR3 region has the DNA TGCAGCGTTGCAGACAGGTCGTCCACCTACGAGCAGTACTTC. As protein: CSVADRSSTYEQYF.

The chain joins TRBV30 to TRBJ2-7; possible D gene TRBD2, 5 bases. Trimming cost V 0 bases and J 7 bases, with 7 bases left between them. CDR1 is GTSNPN and CDR2 is SVGIG in the germline V gene (reference sequence). The CDR3 loop spans 11 amino acids. CDR3 region: CAWSVQREQYF. Here the CDR3 DNA reads TGTGCCTGGAGTGTACAGCGGGAGCAGTACTTC.

This clone has only a few counts. V is TRBV29-1 and J is TRBJ1-3; 7 nucleotides align to TRBD1. The CDR3 is 16 residues long. Germline V gives CDR1 SQVTM, CDR2 ANQGSEA. V lost 2 bases, J lost 4 bases, and 11 bases stayed unmatched. CDR3 sequence reads: CSVELRGRHPGNTIYF. The CDR3 nucleotides are TGCAGCGTTGAACTCAGGGGGAGACATCCCGGAAACACCATATATTTT.

As concerns this clone: Additional DNA sequences in this sample encode the identical CDR3. This sequence joins TRBV9 and TRBJ2-3; D gene ambiguous. This CDR3 is 12 amino acids long. Trimming removed 2 bases from V and 3 bases from J, with 4 bases in between. CDR1 and CDR2 from the germline V gene are SGDLS and YYNGEE. The CDR3 region is CASSVGTDTQYF. The CDR3 nucleotides are TGTGCCAGCAGCGTGGGGACAGATACGCAGTATTTT.

The chain combines TRBV7-2 with TRBJ1-3; tentatively, D is TRBD1 (5 bases). Trimming pared 5 bases from V and 0 bases from J, leaving 14 bases between. The CDR3 totals 16 residues. Germline loops: CDR1 SGHTA, CDR2 FQGNSA. The CDR3 DNA is TGTGCCAGCAGCCCCCGACAGAGCAGCTCTGGAAACACCATATATTTT. It translates to CASSPRQSSSGNTIYF.

This clone occurred a few times. The rearrangement joins TRBV28 to TRBJ1-4; D ambiguous. CDR3 length: 14 residues. In germline, CDR1 is MDHEN, CDR2 SYDVKM. V was clipped by 5 bases and J by 8 bases, with 15 bases between them. CDR3 protein: CASSTSLGGEKLFF. The CDR3 DNA follows: TGTGCCAGCAGTACGTCCCTGGGCGGCGAAAAACTGTTTTTT.

The chain joins TRBV28 to TRBJ2-7, with 7 bases fitting TRBD2. The CDR3 is 14 residues long. The V segment lost 7 bases and the J segment 3 bases; nucleotides outside the gene matches: 9. Germline CDR1 is MDHEN and CDR2 is SYDVKM. CDR3 region: CASNTLGEGYEQYF. As DNA, the CDR3 is TGTGCCAGCAATACCTTGGGGGAGGGCTACGAGCAGTACTTC.

This chain links TRBV6-4 with TRBJ2-1, with 12 positions matching TRBD2. With 6 bases clipped from V and 6 bases from J, the junction kept 6 bases outside the gene matches. The CDR3 is 15 residues long. Germline CDR1 and CDR2: MRHNA and SNTAGT. Here the CDR3 reads CASRNLAGGPNEQFF. CDR3 nucleotides: TGTGCCAGCAGGAATCTAGCGGGAGGGCCCAATGAGCAGTTCTTC.

This clone has just a few counts. The chain joins TRBV29-1 to TRBJ1-4, with a possible D match to TRBD1 (5 bases). The CDR3 runs to 15 residues. Germline V gene lookup returns CDR1 SQVTM and CDR2 ANQGSEA. Trimming removed 6 bases at V and 3 bases at J, with 17 bases between. The CDR3 protein is CSVAGRERANEKLFF. In DNA, the CDR3 is TGCAGCGTGGCGGGCAGGGAGCGGGCTAATGAAAAACTGTTTTTT.

There are a few counts of this clone. This chain uses TRBV29-1 with TRBJ2-7, with D possibly being TRBD1 or TRBD2 (5 bases each). CDR1 is SQVTM, CDR2 ANQGSEA, per germline. Trimming removed 3 bases at V and 6 bases at J, with 21 bases between. This CDR3 has 15 residues. The CDR3 is CSVDSPAGTQREQYF. In nucleotides, the CDR3 is TGCAGCGTTGACTCTCCTGCAGGGACCCAGCGCGAGCAGTACTTC.

The sample holds a few counts of this clone. This chain connects TRBV9 to TRBJ2-3; TRBD2 aligns across 7 bases. The CDR3 is 18 residues long. Losses at the gene ends were 3 bases for V and 0 bases for J; bases not matched to a gene: 13. Germline assignment: CDR1 SGDLS and CDR2 YYNGEE. The CDR3: CASSAQPPGAGSTDTQYF. CDR3 nucleotide sequence: TGTGCCAGCAGCGCCCAACCCCCAGGAGCGGGGAGCACAGATACGCAGTATTTT.

This clone was picked up a small number of times. The rearrangement links TRBV23-1 to TRBJ1-2, with D possibly TRBD1 on 6 matching bases. TRBV23-1 is sorted into the ORF group, with uncertain function. Deletions cut 1 base from V and 0 bases from J, with 15 bases between. The CDR3 runs 17 residues. The CDR3 DNA reads TGCGCCAGCAGTCAATATTCAGGGGCCATCTCTAACTATGGCTACACCTTC. Translated: CASSQYSGAISNYGYTF.

This clone has more than one count but fewer than ten. The chain links TRBV19 to TRBJ2-7, with TRBD1 matching over 9 bases. The CDR3 runs 14 residues. Germline lookup yields CDR1 LNHDA and CDR2 SQIVND (reference sequence). With V trimmed by 4 bases and J by 6 bases, 7 bases remained unmatched. Written as DNA, the CDR3 is TGTGCCAGTAGTAACCCGGGACAGGGATCCGAGCAGTACTTC. Its protein is CASSNPGQGSEQYF.

This clone occurred many times. The chain employs TRBV28 and TRBJ2-3, with D perhaps TRBD1 (5 bases). The CDR3 covers 13 residues. Germline V lookup: CDR1 MDHEN, CDR2 SYDVKM. V was cut by 5 bases and J by 2 bases, with 8 bases left in between. CDR3 region: CASSKDNTDTQYF. The CDR3, as DNA: TGTGCCAGCAGTAAGGACAACACAGATACGCAGTATTTT. Full variable domain (rest looked up from reference TRBV28 and TRBJ2-3): DVKVTQSSRYLVKRTGEKVFLECVQDMDHENMFWYRQDPGLGLRLIYFSYDVKMKEKGDIPEGYSVSREKKERFSLILESASTNQTSMYLCASSKDNTDTQYFGPGTRLTVL.

The chain links TRBV6-6 to TRBJ2-7, with 9 bases lining up with TRBD2. V lost 6 bases and J lost 0; bases outside the gene matches: 6. Germline V gene sequence: CDR1 MNHNY, CDR2 SVGAGI (reference sequence). The CDR3 extends over 15 amino acids. Here the CDR3 reads CASSSALAGSYEQYF. The CDR3 region has the DNA TGTGCCAGCAGCTCCGCACTAGCGGGCTCCTACGAGCAGTACTTC.